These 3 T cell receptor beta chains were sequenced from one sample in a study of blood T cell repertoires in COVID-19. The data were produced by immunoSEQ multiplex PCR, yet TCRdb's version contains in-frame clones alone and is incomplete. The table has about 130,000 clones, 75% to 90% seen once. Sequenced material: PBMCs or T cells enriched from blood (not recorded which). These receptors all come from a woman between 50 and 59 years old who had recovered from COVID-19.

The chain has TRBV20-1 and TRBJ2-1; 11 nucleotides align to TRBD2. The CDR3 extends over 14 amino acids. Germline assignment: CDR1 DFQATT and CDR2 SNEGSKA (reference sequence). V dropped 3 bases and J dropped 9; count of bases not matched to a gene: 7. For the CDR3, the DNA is TGCAGTGCTAGTGGACGGCTAGCGGGGGGTGAGCAGTTCTTC. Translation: CSASGRLAGGEQFF.

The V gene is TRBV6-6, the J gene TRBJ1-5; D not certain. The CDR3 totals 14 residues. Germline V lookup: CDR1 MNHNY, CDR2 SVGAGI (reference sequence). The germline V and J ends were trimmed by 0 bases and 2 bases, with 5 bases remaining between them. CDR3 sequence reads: CASSYSEGNQPQHF. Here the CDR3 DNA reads TGTGCCAGCAGTTACTCCGAGGGCAATCAGCCCCAGCATTTT.

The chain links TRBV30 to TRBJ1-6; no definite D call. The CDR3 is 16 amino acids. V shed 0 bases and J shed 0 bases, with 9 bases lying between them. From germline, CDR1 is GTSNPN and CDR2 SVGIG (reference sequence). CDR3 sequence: CAWSVTASSYNSPLHF. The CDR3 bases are TGTGCCTGGAGTGTTACTGCGAGCTCCTATAATTCACCCCTCCACTTT.